Below, 7 T cell receptor beta chains from the same sample are listed, as sequenced in a study of cytomegalovirus exposure and HLA in healthy donors. This PCR relied on a set of 60 Vbeta primers and 13 Jbeta primers. Sequencing used immunoSEQ multiplex PCR; TCRdb keeps in-frame clones, though not all of them. The sample contains 75,000 to 90,000 clones, roughly 64% of which appear only once. Sequencing was carried out using PBMCs. Source of these receptors: a woman aged 40 to 49 in good health and CMV-seropositive.

The CDR3 region is CASSLHRGVGWYGYTF. For the CDR3, the DNA is TGTGCCAGCAGTCTCCACAGGGGGGTGGGATGGTATGGCTACACCTTC. The chain has TRBV28 and TRBJ1-2; 8 bases agree with TRBD1. The junction had 13 bases not matched to a gene; V was cut back by 5 bases and J by 5 bases. The length of the CDR3 is 16 residues. Germline V gives CDR1 MDHEN, CDR2 SYDVKM.

As concerns this clone: Likely a read error: the CDR3 ends without its conserved phenylalanine or tryptophan. The chain has TRBV29-1 and TRBJ2-7, with 7 bases fitting TRBD2. The germline V gene encodes CDR1 SQVTM and CDR2 ANQGSEA. The CDR3 contains 15 residues. The V and J ends lost 6 bases and 0 bases, in that order; junction bases with no gene match: 11. The CDR3 DNA follows: TGCAGCGTGTTAAGCGGGGCTCTTAGCTCCTACGAGCAGTACCTC. Its translation: CSVLSGALSSYEQYL.

This sequence joins TRBV14 and TRBJ2-5; TRBD1 matches 8 bases. The V and J ends lost 3 bases and 7 bases, in that order; junction bases with no gene match: 13. The germline V gene encodes CDR1 SGHDN and CDR2 FVKESK. The CDR3 runs 16 residues. CDR3 amino acids: CASSQIDRGGSGTQYF. Here the CDR3 DNA reads TGTGCCAGCAGCCAGATCGACAGGGGAGGAAGTGGGACCCAGTACTTC.

The chain combines TRBV11-3 with TRBJ2-7; TRBD2 matches at 10 bases. V was pared by 5 bases and J by 0 bases, with 1 base of the junction left unmatched. CDR3 length: 14 amino acids. Germline V gives CDR1 SGHNT, CDR2 YENEEA. DNA for the CDR3: TGTGCCAGCAGCCGGACTAGCGGCTCCTACGAGCAGTACTTC. Residues: CASSRTSGSYEQYF.

In its sample, this clone was seen a few times. The chain combines TRBV10-3 with TRBJ2-2; D is perhaps TRBD1 (5 bases). This CDR3 has 16 residues. The germline gives CDR1 ENHRY, CDR2 SYGVKD. V shed 3 bases and J shed 4 bases, with 15 bases lying between them. The CDR3 DNA reads TGTGCCATCAGTGAAGTATCAGGGTGGGCCACCGGGGAGCTGTTTTTT. Translated, it gives CAISEVSGWATGELFF.

The rearrangement links TRBV9 to TRBJ2-1; 9 nucleotides align to TRBD2. CDR3 size: 14 residues. The germline CDR1 and CDR2 sequences are SGDLS and YYNGEE. V was clipped by 6 bases and J by 5 bases; unmatched bases: 6. CDR3: CASNAGGVDNEQFF. CDR3 in DNA: TGTGCCAGCAACGCGGGAGGGGTAGACAATGAGCAGTTCTTC.

This sequence joins TRBV19 and TRBJ2-7; 9 bases agree with TRBD1. The V segment lost 5 bases and the J segment 0 bases; nucleotides outside the gene matches: 8. Germline-derived CDR1 and CDR2 are LNHDA and SQIVND (reference sequence). The CDR3 covers 16 residues. The CDR3 loop reads CASSPQGQGTSYEQYF. The CDR3 nucleotides read TGTGCCAGTAGTCCGCAAGGACAGGGGACCTCCTACGAGCAGTACTTC.